These T cell receptor beta chains were read from a single sample in a study of T-cell memory formation after mild COVID-19. TCRdb reanalysed the 5' RACE reads using MiXCR and keeps one entry per CDR3 protein. The repertoire has some 310,000 distinct CDR3 sequences, more than 20% of them found once; the top ten carry 21%. The sequenced sample was PBMCs or a T cell subset sorted from them (not recorded which). These TCRs come from a man aged 18 to 35 who had mild COVID-19 (a few samples of this study predate the infection). Cell type and time point are not known. Each CDR3 is given with its conserved first and last residue. The order of the fields is clone size, V gene, D gene, J gene, CDR3 length, CDR3 DNA, CDR3 protein. The D gene is left open where the match is weak. Clone size is shown for a subset of rows, as once, few, many or a class of expanded clone.

>-|TRBV7-2|-|TRBJ1-5|16
TGTGCCAGCAGCTTACATATGGGAATGGGCAGTCAGCCCCAGCATTTT
CASSLHMGMGSQPQHF
>-|TRBV6-5|TRBD1|TRBJ2-5|14
TGTGCCAGCAGTTCCGGACAGGGGGAAGAGACCCAGTACTTC
CASSSGQGEETQYF
>few|TRBV10-2|TRBD1|TRBJ1-5|14
TGCGCCAGCAGGGGGACAGGGCTTTATCAGCCCCAGCATTTT
CASRGTGLYQPQHF
>-|TRBV4-1|-|TRBJ2-3|13
TGCGCCAGCAGCCAGGGGGAGTTTATCCCGCAGTATTTT
CASSQGEFIPQYF
>-|TRBV12-3/TRBV12-4|-|TRBJ2-2|14
TGTGCCAGCAGCGCCGCTAGCCCCACCGGGGAGCTGTTTTTT
CASSAASPTGELFF
>-|TRBV27|TRBD1|TRBJ2-2|16
TGTGCCAGCAGTACCAACACAGGGGGTTGGTCCGGGGAGCTGTTTTTT
CASSTNTGGWSGELFF
>-|TRBV7-8|TRBD1|TRBJ1-2|13
TGTGCCAGCAGCTCGGCAGGGGGCCGTGGCTACACCTTC
CASSSAGGRGYTF
>-|TRBV5-1|TRBD2|TRBJ2-3|13
TGCGCCAGCAACAGCGGGGGCCACGATACGCAGTATTTT
CASNSGGHDTQYF
>few|TRBV19|TRBD1|TRBJ2-5|15
TGTGCCAGTAGTATTGCAGGGGGCGAGTGGGAGACCCAGTACTTC
CASSIAGGEWETQYF
>-|TRBV28|-|TRBJ1-5|12
TGTGCCAGCACCCAGTACCAGCAGCCCCAGCATTTT
CASTQYQQPQHF
>-|TRBV6-5|-|TRBJ1-2|15
TGTGCCAGCAGTTACTCTTACGGCAGGGTCTATGGCTACACCTTC
CASSYSYGRVYGYTF
>once|TRBV20-1|-|TRBJ2-2|16
TGCAGTGCGAGACGTGGGGGGACAACTGGCACCGGGGAGCTGTTTTTT
CSARRGGTTGTGELFF
>-|TRBV5-1|-|TRBJ2-2|15
TGCGCCAGCAGCACCAGGGGTTCGAACACCGGGGAGCTGTTTTTT
CASSTRGSNTGELFF
>few|TRBV4-1|TRBD1|TRBJ1-1|15
TGCGCCAGCAGCCTGACCATCAGGGGGAATCAGGAAGCTTTCTTT
CASSLTIRGNQEAFF
>many|TRBV12-3/TRBV12-4|TRBD1|TRBJ2-5|14
TGTGCCAGCAGCCAGACAGGGGACCAAGAGACCCAGTACTTC
CASSQTGDQETQYF
>few|TRBV5-1|TRBD2|TRBJ2-1|15
TGCGCCAGCAGCTTGACGCGGGGGGGCGAAGTTGAGCAGTTCTTC
CASSLTRGGEVEQFF
>-|TRBV12-3/TRBV12-4|-|TRBJ2-1|14
TGTGCCAGTTGTAGGGGCTCTCAAGACAATGAGCAGTTCTTC
CASCRGSQDNEQFF
>medium-sized|TRBV4-2|TRBD2|TRBJ2-3|16
TGTGCCAGCAGCCAAGATCGAGCGGGGGGCACAGATACGCAGTATTTT
CASSQDRAGGTDTQYF
>-|TRBV14|-|TRBJ2-4|17
TGTGCCAGCAGCCTGCAAGTCCGGGGTGCATCCAAAAACATTCAGTACTTC
CASSLQVRGASKNIQYF
>-|TRBV20-1|TRBD1|TRBJ2-1|15
TGCAGTGCCCGAAGGAGGACAGGGCCCTACAATGAGCAGTTCTTC
CSARRRTGPYNEQFF
>-|TRBV20-1|-|TRBJ1-2|14
TGCAGTGCTAGAGTACCGACAGCCGGCTATGGCTACACCTTC
CSARVPTAGYGYTF
>few|TRBV7-2|-|TRBJ1-5|13
TGTGCCAGCACCATCTATAGCAATCAGCCCCAGCATTTT
CASTIYSNQPQHF
>few|TRBV5-1|-|TRBJ1-1|13
TGCGCCAGCAAAGATCACATGAACACTGAAGCTTTCTTT
CASKDHMNTEAFF
>-|TRBV4-3|TRBD2|TRBJ2-3|16
TGCGCCAGCAGCCAAGGTTCTAGCGGAAGCACAGATACGCAGTATTTT
CASSQGSSGSTDTQYF
>few|TRBV6-2/TRBV6-3|-|TRBJ1-2|13
TGTGCCAGCAGACCGGCATTTCCGCGTGGCTACACCTTC
CASRPAFPRGYTF
>few|TRBV12-3/TRBV12-4|-|TRBJ1-2|12
TGTGCCAGCAGTTTAGGGCCGGATGGCTACACCTTC
CASSLGPDGYTF
>-|TRBV12-3/TRBV12-4|-|TRBJ1-5|17
TGTGCCAGCAGCGGAGGGGGATCGCTTTTTAGCAATCAGCCCCAGCATTTT
CASSGGGSLFSNQPQHF
>-|TRBV5-1|-|TRBJ2-7|13
TGCGCCAGCAGCTTACGGGAGCGCTACGAGCAGTACTTC
CASSLRERYEQYF
>-|TRBV7-2|-|TRBJ1-6|13
TGTGCCAGCAGCTTTGACAGAAATTCACCCCTCCACTTT
CASSFDRNSPLHF
>few|TRBV5-1|TRBD1|TRBJ1-1|15
TGCGCCAGCAGACCGGACAGGGGAGGGGGCACTGAAGCTTTCTTT
CASRPDRGGGTEAFF